The rows below give T cell receptor beta chains drawn from one sample of a study of T cells after yellow fever vaccination. MiXCR was run by TCRdb on the 5' RACE reads, yielding one entry per CDR3 protein. The data contain about 350,000 distinct CDR3 sequences, roughly 8.4% of them singletons. The sequencing used PBMCs, collected 35 to 50 days after the first yellow fever vaccination. Receptors were obtained from a man younger than 30 who received the YFV17D yellow fever vaccine. CDR3s leave out the opening cysteine and the closing phenylalanine or tryptophan.

j_gene | v_gene | CDR3aa
TRBJ2-1 | TRBV20-1 | SARVTGGNYNEQF
TRBJ2-2 | TRBV5-1 | ASSLSGLNTGELF
TRBJ2-7 | TRBV12-3/TRBV12-4 | ASSLLDRSYEQY
TRBJ1-5 | TRBV5-4 | ASSDGQGAPQPQH
TRBJ1-1 | TRBV4-2 | ASSQDVRGDTNTEAF
TRBJ2-1 | TRBV3-1 | ASSQDPGNNEQF
TRBJ2-3 | TRBV20-1 | SATSGGPTDTQY
TRBJ1-1 | TRBV20-1 | SARGGQGNTEAF
TRBJ1-2 | TRBV28 | ASSFPGSRPRFYGYT
TRBJ2-1 | TRBV12-3/TRBV12-4 | ASSSGTSGVSHEQF
TRBJ1-1 | TRBV29-1 | SVWGRGGGITMNTEAF
TRBJ2-2 | TRBV5-1 | ASSLTGRAGELF
TRBJ2-3 | TRBV7-2 | ASRYLPLTDTQY
TRBJ1-5 | TRBV7-2 | ASSPSDAFIRPQH
TRBJ2-4 | TRBV27 | ASSPQGAKNIQY
TRBJ2-1 | TRBV5-4 | ASSFGQASYNEQF
TRBJ2-1 | TRBV15 | ATSRRGEGNEQF
TRBJ1-1 | TRBV10-3 | AISDGHLNTEAF
TRBJ1-2 | TRBV29-1 | SVDAGGKRYGYT
TRBJ1-1 | TRBV5-1 | ASSLEGQVGAEAF
TRBJ2-1 | TRBV7-9 | ASSLSGGAAYNEQF
TRBJ2-5 | TRBV14 | ASSKTSGGTGETQY
TRBJ2-3 | TRBV10-3 | AISEGNTDTQY
TRBJ2-3 | TRBV19 | ASKMPAGGNTDTQY
TRBJ2-7 | TRBV20-1 | SARGIIYEQY
TRBJ1-2 | TRBV5-1 | ASSLGDRGYGYT
TRBJ2-1 | TRBV11-2 | ASSRRTGSLLAGAHYNEQF
TRBJ2-2 | TRBV27 | ASSFEGTGELF
TRBJ2-3 | TRBV19 | ASSPTTGDTQY
TRBJ2-1 | TRBV5-1 | ASSLGTASPGSYNEQF
TRBJ2-5 | TRBV6-1 | ASSATSAETQY
TRBJ2-7 | TRBV4-1 | ASSQVGTGTYEQY
TRBJ1-1 | TRBV29-1 | SVYRSLDTEAF
TRBJ1-5 | TRBV20-1 | SAVRRDRAINQPQH
TRBJ1-5 | TRBV4-3 | ASSQEQGGQPQH
TRBJ1-1 | TRBV19 | ASRSRAVTEAF
TRBJ1-5 | TRBV29-1 | SVVTGTHNQPQH